The 23 T cell receptor beta chains below all came from one sample that was sequenced in a study of T cell repertoires in cytomegalovirus infection. These receptors lack a known antigen. Using its own MiXCR run on the reads, TCRdb lists one record per CDR3 protein. The sample yields about 69,000 distinct CDR3 sequences, about 27% seen once. Specimen: CD8+ T cells from cultured PBMCs, collected from culture after CMV antigen stimulation. These receptors were collected from a human donor in good health (CMV status not recorded). Some clones in this sample may be carry-over from other donors' samples.

This clonotype was seen ten or more times. CDR3 sequence reads: CASSGGGAYAYNEQFF. The CDR3 DNA sequence: TGTGCCAGCAGCGGAGGCGGGGCCTACGCCTACAATGAGCAGTTCTTC. The chain recombines TRBV7-2 with TRBJ2-1; D is possibly TRBD2 (6 bases). The germline V gene encodes CDR1 SGHTA and CDR2 FQGNSA. The germline V and J ends were trimmed by 5 bases and 2 bases, with 16 bases remaining between them. This CDR3 has 16 residues.

This chain connects TRBV29-1 to TRBJ1-3; D might be TRBD1 (5 bases). V gave up 1 base and J gave up 0 bases, with 7 bases separating them. The germline V gene has CDR1 SQVTM and CDR2 ANQGSEA. This CDR3 has 14 residues. The CDR3 is CSVEAGTSGNTIYF. The DNA of the CDR3 is TGCAGCGTTGAAGCGGGGACCTCTGGAAACACCATATATTTT.

The chain links TRBV11-2 to TRBJ2-1; D is unclear. Trimming shortened V by 0 bases and J by 1 base, and 7 bases separated the two germline ends. The germline V gene encodes CDR1 SGHAT and CDR2 FQNNGV. The CDR3 has 15 residues. The CDR3 spells CASSLDQRSYNEQFF. CDR3 bases: TGTGCCAGCAGCTTAGATCAACGGTCCTACAATGAGCAGTTCTTC.

This clonotype was seen at least ten times. The rearrangement joins TRBV28 to TRBJ2-7, with D perhaps matching TRBD1 or TRBD2 (5 bases each). Trimming removed 3 bases at V and 5 bases at J, with 17 bases between. This CDR3 has 15 amino acids. CDR1 is MDHEN and CDR2 is SYDVKM in the germline V gene. In DNA, the CDR3 is TGTGCCAGCAGTTTTCGAGGGGTCACTCAACACGAGCAGTACTTC. Protein product: CASSFRGVTQHEQYF.

The rearrangement links TRBV30 to TRBJ1-1; possibly TRBD1 for D (5 bases). This CDR3 has 13 amino acids. Germline V gene sequence: CDR1 GTSNPN, CDR2 SVGIG (reference sequence). With 4 bases removed from V and 1 base from J, the gap between germline ends came to 10 bases. In nucleotides, the CDR3 is TGTGCCTGGACCTTAACAGGGAACACTGAAGCTTTCTTT. Its protein product is CAWTLTGNTEAFF.

The V and J genes are TRBV2 and TRBJ2-7; D is perhaps TRBD1 (6 bases). Trimming cost V 2 bases and J 0 bases, with 8 bases left between them. The CDR3 covers 14 residues. The germline gives CDR1 SNHLY, CDR2 FYNNEI. CDR3 residues: CASSERTVSYEQYF. The CDR3 DNA follows: TGTGCCAGCAGTGAACGGACAGTCTCCTACGAGCAGTACTTC.

J is TRBJ2-3 and V is TRBV7-3; no clear D. Germline CDR1 is SGHTA and CDR2 is FQGTGA. V dropped 5 bases and J dropped 1 base, with 16 bases sitting between them. The CDR3 extends over 16 amino acids. The CDR3 nucleotides are TGTGCCAGCAGCCAGACCCCCGGGTCAGGCACAGATACGCAGTATTTT. Translating it yields CASSQTPGSGTDTQYF.

The table lists this clonotype with many counts. The rearrangement uses TRBV11-2 and TRBJ2-2; D gene ambiguous. The CDR3 is made up of 15 amino acids. V lost 4 bases to trimming and J lost 1 base, with 10 bases between them. The germline CDR1 and CDR2 sequences are SGHAT and FQNNGV. The CDR3 DNA follows: TGTGCCAGCAGCTCTGTCCAGCAGAACACCGGGGAGCTGTTTTTT. Its translation: CASSSVQQNTGELFF.

The rearrangement uses TRBV27 and TRBJ2-3, with 8 bases identical to TRBD2. V was clipped by 6 bases and J by 6 bases; unmatched bases: 8. Germline values: CDR1 MNHEY, CDR2 SMNVEV (reference sequence). This CDR3 has 14 amino acids. CDR3 nucleotide sequence: TGTGCCAGCAGGTCAGCGGGAGTTGTTGATACGCAGTATTTT. Translation: CASRSAGVVDTQYF.

This chain joins TRBV27 and TRBJ2-1; 7 bases are a match to TRBD2. Trimming removed 4 bases from V and 9 bases from J; junction bases left unmatched: 12. CDR3 length: 15 amino acids. Germline assignment: CDR1 MNHEY and CDR2 SMNVEV (reference sequence). CDR3 sequence reads: CASSYGLRRESEQFF. CDR3 bases: TGTGCCAGCAGTTACGGGTTGAGGCGGGAGAGTGAGCAGTTCTTC.

This clonotype was picked up many times. The V call is TRBV7-2, the J call TRBJ2-1; possible D gene TRBD2, 7 bases. CDR1 is SGHTA, CDR2 FQGNSA, per germline. Trimming took off 5 bases at V and 7 bases at J, with 21 bases between the two ends. The CDR3 sequence is 16 residues long. This CDR3 reads CASSPVEGGGRNEQFF. The DNA of the CDR3 is TGTGCCAGCAGCCCCGTAGAAGGGGGGGGTAGGAATGAGCAGTTCTTC.

The V and J genes are TRBV4-2 and TRBJ1-1; 8 nucleotides line up with TRBD1. In germline, CDR1 is LGHNA, CDR2 YNFKEQ. V lost 4 bases to trimming and J lost 7 bases; unmatched junction nucleotides: 8. CDR3 size: 14 residues. CDR3 DNA sequence: TGTGCCAGCAGCCCCTGGGCCGGACAGGGTGAAGCTTTCTTT. Translating gives CASSPWAGQGEAFF.

This sequence joins TRBV5-8 and TRBJ1-6, with D possibly being TRBD1 (5 bases). CDR3 length: 15 amino acids. Germline V gene data show CDR1 as SGHTS and CDR2 as YDEGEE. The V gene lost 2 bases and the J gene lost 7 bases, with 13 bases spanning the gap. The CDR3: CASSFGTPGNSPLHF. The DNA for the CDR3 is TGTGCCAGCAGCTTCGGGACGCCAGGGAATTCACCCCTCCACTTT.

This clonotype was seen many times. The chain is built from TRBV4-3 and TRBJ2-1; no reliable D call. There are 16 residues in the CDR3. From germline, CDR1 is LGHNA and CDR2 YSLEER. Trimming pared 0 bases from V and 7 bases from J, leaving 16 bases between. The CDR3 reads CASSQDASPRRNEQFF. The CDR3 DNA sequence: TGCGCCAGCAGCCAAGATGCGTCGCCCCGGCGGAATGAGCAGTTCTTC.

As to this clonotype: A much larger clonotype is one base distant, so this may be a read error. This CDR3 is missing its conserved last phenylalanine or tryptophan, likely due to a read error. This sequence joins TRBV27 and TRBJ2-1; D possibly corresponds to TRBD1 (5 bases). CDR3 size: 16 residues. Trimming took 6 bases from V and 3 from J, leaving 18 bases between them. Germline CDR1 is MNHEY and CDR2 is SMNVEV (reference sequence). This chain's CDR3 is CASSPPGRDLYNEQFS. CDR3 coding DNA: TGTGCCAGCAGCCCACCTGGCAGGGATCTCTACAATGAGCAGTTCTCC.

The V call is TRBV20-1, the J call TRBJ1-5; maybe TRBD1 (5 bases). The CDR3 extends over 15 amino acids. The germline CDR1 and CDR2 sequences are DFQATT and SNEGSKA (reference sequence). Between the trimmed V and J ends, which lost 6 bases and 0 bases, there was a span of 15 bases. The CDR3 DNA sequence: TGCAGTGCCAAAGAAGGACATTATAGCAATCAGCCCCAGCATTTT. Translated, it gives CSAKEGHYSNQPQHF.

This clonotype came up many times. The chain combines TRBV7-9 with TRBJ1-2, with TRBD1 identical over 11 bases. Germline V gene sequence: CDR1 SEHNR, CDR2 FQNEAQ (reference sequence). The CDR3 is 16 amino acids. Trimming removed 6 bases from V and 4 bases from J; junction bases left unmatched: 10. The CDR3: CASSSGVGTGGYGYTF. The CDR3 DNA is TGTGCCAGCAGTTCCGGGGTCGGGACAGGGGGCTATGGCTACACCTTC. Supplemented by reference TRBV7-9 and TRBJ1-2, the full variable domain reads DTGVSQNPRHKITKRGQNVTFRCDPISEHNRLYWYRQTLGQGPEFLTYFQNEAQLEKSRLLSDRFSAERPKGSFSTLEIQRTEQGDSAMYLCASSSGVGTGGYGYTFGSGTRLTVV.

CDR3 loop: CASSLGFAGQPQHF. The CDR3 DNA follows: TGTGCCAGCAGCCTAGGGTTTGCGGGGCAGCCCCAGCATTTT. The chain employs TRBV7-2 and TRBJ1-5; no clear D gene. Trimming took 5 bases from V and 7 from J, leaving 15 bases between them. CDR3 size: 14 residues. The germline CDR1 and CDR2 sequences are SGHTA and FQGNSA.

The rearrangement joins TRBV7-9 to TRBJ2-5; 10 nucleotides align to TRBD2. The junction had 12 bases not matched to a gene; V was cut back by 8 bases and J by 6 bases. CDR3 length equals 15 residues. Germline V gene lookup returns CDR1 SEHNR and CDR2 FQNEAQ (reference sequence). Here the CDR3 reads CASAGLAGAEKTQYF. In DNA form, the CDR3 reads TGTGCCAGCGCGGGGCTAGCGGGAGCCGAGAAGACCCAGTACTTC. The variable domain in full, with the rest retrieved from reference TRBV7-9 and TRBJ2-5, is DTGVSQNPRHKITKRGQNVTFRCDPISEHNRLYWYRQTLGQGPEFLTYFQNEAQLEKSRLLSDRFSAERPKGSFSTLEIQRTEQGDSAMYLCASAGLAGAEKTQYFGPGTRLLVL.

V gene TRBV2 combines with J gene TRBJ2-7; TRBD1 matches 7 bases. The CDR3 consists of 15 residues. Germline V CDR1 and CDR2: SNHLY, FYNNEI. With 1 base clipped from V and 4 bases from J, the junction kept 7 bases outside the gene matches. CDR3 in amino acids: CASSEGEGALYEQYF. In DNA form, the CDR3 reads TGTGCCAGCAGTGAAGGCGAGGGGGCTCTGTACGAGCAGTACTTC. The full variable domain, completed using reference TRBV2 and TRBJ2-7, is EPEVTQTPSHQVTQMGQEVILRCVPISNHLYFYWYRQILGQKVEFLVSFYNNEISEKSEIFDDQFSVERPDGSNFTLKIRSTKLEDSAMYFCASSEGEGALYEQYFGPGTRLTVT.

A few counts support this clonotype. This rearrangement joins TRBV12-5 to TRBJ2-7, with 8 bases fitting TRBD2. The CDR3 covers 14 residues. V trimming: 6 bases; J trimming: 7 bases; junction bases outside the gene matches: 11. Germline lookup yields CDR1 LGHNT and CDR2 FRNRAP. The CDR3 region has the DNA TGTGCTAGTGGCCCACTCGGGGGGGCGGTGGAGCAGTACTTC. This sequence encodes CASGPLGGAVEQYF.

V is TRBV12-5 and J is TRBJ1-4; D is uncertain. Trimming shortened V by 8 bases and J by 10 bases, and 29 bases separated the two germline ends. The germline gives CDR1 LGHNT, CDR2 FRNRAP. This CDR3 comprises 17 residues. Here the CDR3 DNA reads TGTGCTAGTTCCCAATTGGACGGATGGGGAGATTATGCAAAACTGTTTTTT. This sequence encodes CASSQLDGWGDYAKLFF.

This clonotype was picked up many times. The chain recombines TRBV4-1 with TRBJ2-1; D may be TRBD1 or TRBD2 (5 bases each). The CDR3 length is 16 residues. V dropped 1 base and J dropped 2 bases, with 12 bases sitting between them. Per the germline V gene, CDR1 is MGHRA and CDR2 is YSYEKL. The CDR3 sequence: CASSQVEPGPYNEQFF. The CDR3 DNA follows: TGCGCCAGCAGCCAAGTTGAACCGGGGCCCTACAATGAGCAGTTCTTC.